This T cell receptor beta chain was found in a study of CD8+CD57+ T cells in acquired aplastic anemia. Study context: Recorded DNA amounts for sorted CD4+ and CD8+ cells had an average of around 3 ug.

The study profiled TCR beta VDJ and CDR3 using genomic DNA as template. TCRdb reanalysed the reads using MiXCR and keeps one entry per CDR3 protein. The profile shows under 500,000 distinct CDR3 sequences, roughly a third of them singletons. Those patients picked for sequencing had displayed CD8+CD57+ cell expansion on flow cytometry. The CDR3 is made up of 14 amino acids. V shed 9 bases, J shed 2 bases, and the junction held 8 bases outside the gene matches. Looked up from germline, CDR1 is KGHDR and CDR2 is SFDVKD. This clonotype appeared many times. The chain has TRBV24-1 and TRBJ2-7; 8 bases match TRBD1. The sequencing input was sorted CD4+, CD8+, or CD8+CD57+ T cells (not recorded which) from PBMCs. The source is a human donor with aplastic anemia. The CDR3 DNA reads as TGTGCCACCGCGGGGACGACAGGGGCCTACGAGCAGTACTTC. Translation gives CATAGTTGAYEQYF.